A selection of T cell receptor beta chains follows, all from one sample in a study of regulatory T cells in long-lasting Graves disease. Each CDR3 protein gets one entry after TCRdb re-called the multiplex PCR reads with MiXCR. The sample shows 700,000 or so distinct CDR3 sequences, around 30% of them seen only once. Specimen: peripheral blood mononuclear cells (PBMCs), collected when the disease was refractory, from a patient treated with antithyroid drugs. These receptors were obtained from a female donor with Graves disease. The CDR3 runs from the conserved cysteine through the conserved F or W. A D gene is named only where the DNA matches it firmly. Clone size is not always given. Where it is, it says once, few, many or a class for expanded clones.

D gene,clone size,V gene,J gene,CDR3 DNA,CDR3 protein
NA,many,TRBV12-3/TRBV12-4,TRBJ1-6,TGTGCCAGCAGCCTTCCGAGAGGGACAAGCTATAATTCACCCCTCCACTTT,CASSLPRGTSYNSPLHF
NA,NA,TRBV14,TRBJ1-2,TGTGCCAGCAGCCTATGGTATATGGATGGCTACACCTTC,CASSLWYMDGYTF
NA,NA,TRBV28,TRBJ1-6,TGTGCCAGCAGTTTACGGGTTGGGAGAAATAATTCACCCCTCCACTTT,CASSLRVGRNNSPLHF
TRBD2,NA,TRBV10-1,TRBJ2-1,TGCGCCAGCAGCGTACAAAGGGAGACTAGCGGGATATGGGAGCAGTTCTTC,CASSVQRETSGIWEQFF
NA,NA,TRBV5-1,TRBJ1-4,TGTGCCAGCAGCTTGGGTCCTCCAGGGGAGAATGAAAAACTGTTTTTT,CASSLGPPGENEKLFF
NA,NA,TRBV2,TRBJ1-5,TGTGCCAGCAGTGAAGGCTCGACGTATAGCAATCAGCCCCAGCATTTT,CASSEGSTYSNQPQHF
TRBD1,many,TRBV7-9,TRBJ2-7,TGTGCCAGCAGTCTCCGGGACAGGGTTTACGAGCAGTACTTC,CASSLRDRVYEQYF
NA,few,TRBV14,TRBJ1-2,TGTGCCAGCAGCCAAGCCCGGGGGTTCCACTATGGCTACACCTTC,CASSQARGFHYGYTF
NA,few,TRBV19,TRBJ1-5,TGTGCCAGTAGTACTGCCGCGGGGAGATTTAGCAATCAGCCCCAGCATTTT,CASSTAAGRFSNQPQHF
NA,NA,TRBV12-3/TRBV12-4,TRBJ2-7,TGTGCCAGCAGCACAGATACGAGGGAGCAGTACTTC,CASSTDTREQYF
NA,NA,TRBV2,TRBJ1-3,TGTGCCAGCACTAGGAGAGGGCAGAGCTCTGGAAACACCATATATTTT,CASTRRGQSSGNTIYF
NA,NA,TRBV20-1,TRBJ1-2,TGCAGTGTTCCAAGGGCGATATTTGGCTACACCTTC,CSVPRAIFGYTF
NA,NA,TRBV15,TRBJ2-7,TGTGCCACCAGCAGTCGCGTGGCAGGGCACAACGAGCAGTACTTC,CATSSRVAGHNEQYF
NA,NA,TRBV28,TRBJ1-1,TGTGCCAGCAGTTTAAGTACCTCGGTCACTGAAGCTTCCTTT,CASSLSTSVTEASF
TRBD1,NA,TRBV6-1,TRBJ1-1,TGTGCCAGCAGTGGTCAAGGGGGCCCGCGGGTAGCTTTCTTT,CASSGQGGPRVAFF
NA,few,TRBV27,TRBJ1-5,TGTGCCAGCAGCCCCTTGACAAGGAGCAATCAGCCCCAGCATTTT,CASSPLTRSNQPQHF
TRBD1,few,TRBV6-2/TRBV6-3,TRBJ1-4,TGTGCCAGCAGTTTGGCACAGGGGAAAGGCGTGACTAATGAAAAACTGTTTTTT,CASSLAQGKGVTNEKLFF
TRBD1,few,TRBV7-7,TRBJ2-5,TGTGCCAGCAGCGTGTACAGGGGAGAGACCCAGTACTTC,CASSVYRGETQYF
TRBD1,many,TRBV5-1,TRBJ1-2,TGTGCCAGCAGTTTATCAGGGGGCAACTATGGCTACACCTTC,CASSLSGGNYGYTF
NA,many,TRBV2,TRBJ1-1,TGTGCCAGCAGTGAGCAGGCATCGAGCACTGAAGCTTTCTTT,CASSEQASSTEAFF
NA,NA,TRBV6-1,TRBJ2-5,TGTGCCAGCAGTGAAAGACCTTGGGAGACCCAGTACTTC,CASSERPWETQYF
NA,NA,TRBV12-3/TRBV12-4,TRBJ1-3,TGTGCCAGCAGTTGGGGAGGGGAAATTGGAAACACCATATATTTT,CASSWGGEIGNTIYF
NA,few,TRBV20-1,TRBJ2-4,TGCAGTGCTAGAGATAAACCCCGGGACATATGGGAAGCCAAAAACATTCAGTACTTC,CSARDKPRDIWEAKNIQYF
NA,many,TRBV27,TRBJ1-2,TGTGCCAGCAGTTTGTTGCTGCCTGGGGGAGCAAACTATGGCTACACCTTC,CASSLLLPGGANYGYTF
TRBD1,few,TRBV28,TRBJ1-5,TGTGCCAGCAGACAGGGGGCGGACAATCAGCCCCAGCATTTT,CASRQGADNQPQHF
TRBD1,NA,TRBV2,TRBJ1-1,TGTGCCGGCAGCCCACCCGGGACAGGGAACACTGAAGCTTTCTTT,CAGSPPGTGNTEAFF
NA,NA,TRBV30,TRBJ1-2,TGTGCCTGGAGGACGGACAGTAACTATGGCTACACCTTC,CAWRTDSNYGYTF
TRBD1,NA,TRBV5-5,TRBJ1-1,TGTGCCAGCAGCTCCAGGGGGCCCTTGAACACTGAAGCTTTCTTT,CASSSRGPLNTEAFF